The next 27 T cell receptor beta chains were all read from a single sample in a study of blood T cell repertoires in COVID-19. Generated by immunoSEQ multiplex PCR, the TCRdb table keeps only in-frame clones and is missing some. The repertoire holds hundreds of thousands of clones, 75% to 85% seen once, with roughly 1.3% in the top ten. Source material: peripheral blood. These receptors came from a woman aged 25 to 39 with COVID-19, enrolled during active disease.

This clone was seen only once. The gene calls are TRBV25-1 and TRBJ2-2; TRBD2 aligns across 11 bases. Germline lookup yields CDR1 MGHDK and CDR2 SYGVNS. V shed 3 bases, J shed 3 bases, and the junction held 9 bases outside the gene matches. The CDR3 length is 18 residues. Written as DNA, the CDR3 is TGTGCCAGCAGTGACCTTCCCCGACTAGCGGGGTACACCGGGGAGCTGTTTTTT. It encodes CASSDLPRLAGYTGELFF.

The chain carries TRBV5-4 and TRBJ2-1, with 7 bases aligning to TRBD2. The CDR3 contains 14 residues. Per germline, CDR1 SGHNT and CDR2 YYREEE (reference sequence). The V gene end was trimmed by 6 bases and the J gene end by 4 bases; junction bases not matched to a gene: 7. In DNA, the CDR3 is TGTGCCAGCACCCAAAGCGGGATTTACAATGAGCAGTTCTTC. Translation: CASTQSGIYNEQFF. Filled out from reference TRBV5-4 and TRBJ2-1, the complete variable domain reads ETGVTQSPTHLIKTRGQQVTLRCSSQSGHNTVSWYQQALGQGPQFIFQYYREEENGRGNFPPRFSGLQFPNYSSELNVNALELDDSALYLCASTQSGIYNEQFFGPGTRLTVL.

This clone was picked up one time. The rearrangement links TRBV27 to TRBJ1-1, with TRBD1 matching over 7 bases. This CDR3 has 17 residues. CDR1 is MNHEY, CDR2 SMNVEV, per germline (reference sequence). V trimming: 6 bases; J trimming: 7 bases; junction bases outside the gene matches: 20. The CDR3 coding sequence is TGTGCCAGCAGCCTGACCGGGACAGCCTCACAAGGCGGTGAAGCTTTCTTT. This encodes CASSLTGTASQGGEAFF.

This chain links TRBV23-1 with TRBJ2-1; TRBD2 matches at 7 bases. TRBV23-1 is classed as an ORF, of uncertain function. The CDR3 loop spans 16 amino acids. V was clipped by 0 bases and J by 4 bases; unmatched bases: 6. CDR3 protein: CASSQSSSGIYNEQFF. For the CDR3, the DNA is TGCGCCAGCAGTCAATCTAGCAGCGGGATTTACAATGAGCAGTTCTTC.

This chain joins TRBV2 and TRBJ2-7, with 15 bases matching TRBD2. J gave up 5 bases and V 4 bases, and 3 bases lay outside the gene matches. The CDR3 runs to 15 residues. Germline CDR1 and CDR2: SNHLY and FYNNEI. CDR3 residues: CASSAGTSGRHEQYF. CDR3 DNA sequence: TGTGCCAGCAGTGCCGGGACTAGCGGGAGGCACGAGCAGTACTTC.

The chain uses TRBV7-6 and TRBJ1-1; D uncertain. The CDR3 is made up of 15 amino acids. V lost 1 base and J lost 3, with 12 bases in between. Germline V gene lookup returns CDR1 SGHVS and CDR2 FNYEAQ. CDR3 sequence reads: CASSLDQVSYTEAFF. The DNA of the CDR3 is TGTGCCAGCAGCTTAGACCAAGTTAGTTACACTGAAGCTTTCTTT.

The chain uses TRBV28 and TRBJ2-7; TRBD1 matches at 9 bases. In germline, CDR1 is MDHEN, CDR2 SYDVKM. This CDR3 contains 15 residues. The junction had 3 bases not matched to a gene; V was cut back by 2 bases and J by 1 base. CDR3 nucleotides: TGTGCCAGCAGTTTAGTAGGGACAGGGTCCTACGAGCAGTACTTC. Residues: CASSLVGTGSYEQYF.

The genes are TRBV4-2 and TRBJ2-6, with 7 bases aligning to TRBD2. Germline V gene sequence: CDR1 LGHNA, CDR2 YNFKEQ. The CDR3 contains 19 residues. V shed 0 bases and J 0 bases; nucleotides not matched to a gene: 8. The DNA of the CDR3 is TGTGCCAGCAGCCAAGATCTTTTTGGGAGGGCCTCTGGGGCCAACGTCCTGACTTTC. This gives the protein CASSQDLFGRASGANVLTF.

This chain's CDR3 is CASSPSGRASEQYF. Here the CDR3 DNA reads TGTGCCAGCAGCCCTAGCGGGAGGGCGAGCGAGCAGTACTTC. This chain uses TRBV7-7 with TRBJ2-7; 12 nucleotides agree with TRBD2. This CDR3 has 14 residues. Germline V gene data show CDR1 as SSHAT and CDR2 as FNYEAQ (reference sequence). The J segment lost 6 bases and the V segment lost 5 bases, leaving 5 bases of the junction unmatched.

This chain joins TRBV7-3 and TRBJ1-1; the D gene is possibly TRBD1 (5 bases). CDR1 SGHTA and CDR2 FQGTGA come from the germline V gene. CDR3 length: 16 residues. V was cut by 1 base and J by 1 base, with 13 bases left in between. The CDR3 DNA reads as TGTGCCAGCAGCTTAATTAGGGGTGTTGAGAACACTGAAGCTTTCTTT. Translating gives CASSLIRGVENTEAFF.

The chain uses TRBV5-4 and TRBJ2-7, with TRBD1 as a possible D gene (6 bases). The CDR3 totals 14 residues. The V gene lost 1 base and the J gene lost 0 bases, with 8 bases spanning the gap. Germline loops: CDR1 SGHNT, CDR2 YYREEE (reference sequence). This CDR3 is CASSLTGSSYEQYF. DNA for the CDR3: TGTGCCAGCAGCTTGACAGGGAGCTCCTACGAGCAGTACTTC.

The table lists this clone with a few counts. The J gene is TRBJ2-3, the V gene TRBV9; TRBD1 might be the D (5 bases). From germline, CDR1 is SGDLS and CDR2 YYNGEE. This CDR3 has 16 amino acids. Trimming took 4 bases from V and 4 from J, leaving 19 bases between them. The CDR3 loop reads CASSPRAGLEADTQYF. The CDR3 nucleotides are TGTGCCAGCAGCCCCCGGGCAGGGCTAGAGGCAGATACGCAGTATTTT.

The chain joins TRBV5-6 to TRBJ2-7; 7 nucleotides align to TRBD2. V trimming: 4 bases; J trimming: 2 bases; junction bases outside the gene matches: 6. CDR1 SGHDT and CDR2 YYEEEE come from the germline V gene. CDR3 size: 14 residues. The CDR3 DNA reads as TGTGCCAGCAGCGTGACTAGCCAACCCTACGAGCAGTACTTC. It codes for CASSVTSQPYEQYF.

The genes are TRBV19 and TRBJ1-1; the match to TRBD1 covers 8 bases. This CDR3 is built from 14 residues. Trimming removed 3 bases from V and 3 bases from J; junction bases left unmatched: 3. The germline CDR1 and CDR2 sequences are LNHDA and SQIVND (reference sequence). The CDR3 protein is CASSISDRDTEAFF. CDR3 DNA sequence: TGTGCCAGTAGTATTTCGGACAGGGACACTGAAGCTTTCTTT.

J is TRBJ1-2 and V is TRBV7-2, with D maybe TRBD1 (5 bases). The ends were cut back, 1 base at V and 5 bases at J, with 11 bases in the middle. Germline V gene sequence: CDR1 SGHTA, CDR2 FQGNSA. The CDR3 consists of 14 residues. The CDR3 sequence: CASSLGDSHYGYTF. The CDR3 DNA reads TGTGCCAGCAGCTTAGGCGACAGCCATTATGGCTACACCTTC.

CDR3 loop: CASSQLWTSGNTGELFF. For the CDR3, the DNA is TGTGCCAGCAGCCAACTATGGACTAGCGGGAACACCGGGGAGCTGTTTTTT. V gene TRBV14 combines with J gene TRBJ2-2, with 10 bases aligning to TRBD2. CDR3 size: 17 residues. Germline V lookup: CDR1 SGHDN, CDR2 FVKESK. V dropped 2 bases and J dropped 1; count of bases not matched to a gene: 4. The entire variable domain, with the rest obtained from reference TRBV14 and TRBJ2-2, is as follows: EAGVTQFPSHSVIEKGQTVTLRCDPISGHDNLYWYRRVMGKEIKFLLHFVKESKQDESGMPNNRFLAERTGGTYSTLKVQPAELEDSGVYFCASSQLWTSGNTGELFFGEGSRLTVL.

The chain recombines TRBV18 with TRBJ2-7; 9 bases are a match to TRBD1. The germline V gene has CDR1 KGHSH and CDR2 LQKENI. The CDR3 consists of 15 residues. The J segment lost 4 bases and the V segment lost 3 bases, leaving 7 bases of the junction unmatched. CDR3 sequence reads: CASSPGSGTGYEQYF. The DNA of the CDR3 is TGTGCCAGCTCACCGGGCTCGGGGACAGGGTACGAGCAGTACTTC.

The DNA of the CDR3 is TGTGCCAGCAAATCCCTCCGGGACACCGGGGAGCTGTTTTTT. Encoded protein: CASKSLRDTGELFF. V usage is TRBV25-1 and J usage is TRBJ2-2; D not certain. CDR1 is MGHDK and CDR2 is SYGVNS in the germline V gene. Trimming pared 7 bases from V and 3 bases from J, leaving 12 bases between. This CDR3 is built from 14 residues.

This chain joins TRBV19 and TRBJ2-2, with 8 nucleotides matching TRBD2. Germline V lookup: CDR1 LNHDA, CDR2 SQIVND (reference sequence). There are 17 residues in the CDR3. V trimming: 1 base; J trimming: 4 bases; junction bases outside the gene matches: 8. The CDR3 DNA reads as TGTGCCAGTAGTATAGCGGGAGCGGGAGTGGTCACCGGGGAGCTGTTTTTT. Residues: CASSIAGAGVVTGELFF.

In DNA, the CDR3 is TGTGCCAGCAGCCAAGATCGGGGGGCGAAACAGTACTTC. Its protein is CASSQDRGAKQYF. The V gene is TRBV14, the J gene TRBJ2-7, with D possibly TRBD2 on 7 matching bases. The germline CDR1 and CDR2 sequences are SGHDN and FVKESK. The CDR3 runs 13 residues. Trimming cost V 0 bases and J 10 bases, with 13 bases left between them. The entire variable domain, with the rest obtained from reference TRBV14 and TRBJ2-7, is as follows: EAGVTQFPSHSVIEKGQTVTLRCDPISGHDNLYWYRRVMGKEIKFLLHFVKESKQDESGMPNNRFLAERTGGTYSTLKVQPAELEDSGVYFCASSQDRGAKQYFGPGTRLTVT.

The gene calls are TRBV10-3 and TRBJ1-3; perhaps TRBD1 as D (5 bases). Trimming pared 10 bases from V and 2 bases from J, leaving 15 bases between. The CDR3 extends over 14 amino acids. Germline values: CDR1 ENHRY, CDR2 SYGVKD. The CDR3 spells CATGIQATGNTIYF. Here the CDR3 DNA reads TGTGCCACCGGAATACAGGCCACTGGAAACACCATATATTTT.

In the case of this clone: Additional DNA sequences in this sample encode the identical CDR3. This chain joins TRBV6-5 and TRBJ2-7, with D unclear. This CDR3 comprises 11 residues. CDR1 and CDR2 (germline): MNHEY, SVGAGI. V gave up 4 bases and J gave up 3 bases, with 4 bases separating them. The CDR3 reads CASSSLYEQYF. The CDR3 DNA follows: TGTGCCAGCAGTTCCCTCTACGAGCAGTACTTC.

J is TRBJ1-4 and V is TRBV4-1; 7 nucleotides align to TRBD1. The CDR3 covers 15 residues. The V gene end was trimmed by 2 bases and the J gene end by 7 bases; junction bases not matched to a gene: 7. Germline V gives CDR1 MGHRA, CDR2 YSYEKL. CDR3 in amino acids: CASSQFRAGGEKLFF. The DNA of the CDR3 is TGCGCCAGCAGCCAATTTAGGGCAGGGGGTGAAAAACTGTTTTTT.

The V and J genes are TRBV5-8 and TRBJ2-1; tentative D call: TRBD1 (6 bases). CDR1 is SGHTS and CDR2 is YDEGEE in the germline V gene. V shed 3 bases and J shed 0 bases, with 13 bases lying between them. The CDR3 is made up of 16 amino acids. The DNA of the CDR3 is TGTGCCAGCAGCTGGGGGCCGGGATTCTCCTACAATGAGCAGTTCTTC. Translating it yields CASSWGPGFSYNEQFF.

The genes are TRBV5-1 and TRBJ2-1; 7 nucleotides line up with TRBD1. The germline gives CDR1 SGHRS, CDR2 YFSETQ. This CDR3 comprises 14 residues. Trimming at V came to 0 bases and at J to 5 bases, leaving 2 bases not matched to a gene. CDR3 DNA: TGCGCCAGCAGCTTGGAAGGGACAGACAATGAGCAGTTCTTC. Protein sequence: CASSLEGTDNEQFF.

On this clone itself: The junction departs from the called germline gene at one end, perhaps through a read error. The chain recombines TRBV11-2 with TRBJ2-1, with unresolved D. The CDR3 spans 13 residues. Per the germline V gene, CDR1 is SGHAT and CDR2 is FQNNGV. Written as DNA, the CDR3 is TGTGCCAGCACCTTAGGAGCGACCGATGAGCAGTTCTTC. It yields the protein CASTLGATDEQFF.

The chain links TRBV5-5 to TRBJ1-2; 9 bases agree with TRBD1. V was clipped by 4 bases and J by 1 base; unmatched bases: 20. This CDR3 is built from 20 residues. Germline CDR1 SGHKS, CDR2 YYEKEE (reference sequence). CDR3 sequence reads: CASSPRPAGQGVGLNYGYTF. The CDR3, as DNA: TGTGCCAGCAGCCCCCGTCCAGCGGGACAGGGAGTGGGCCTTAACTATGGCTACACCTTC.